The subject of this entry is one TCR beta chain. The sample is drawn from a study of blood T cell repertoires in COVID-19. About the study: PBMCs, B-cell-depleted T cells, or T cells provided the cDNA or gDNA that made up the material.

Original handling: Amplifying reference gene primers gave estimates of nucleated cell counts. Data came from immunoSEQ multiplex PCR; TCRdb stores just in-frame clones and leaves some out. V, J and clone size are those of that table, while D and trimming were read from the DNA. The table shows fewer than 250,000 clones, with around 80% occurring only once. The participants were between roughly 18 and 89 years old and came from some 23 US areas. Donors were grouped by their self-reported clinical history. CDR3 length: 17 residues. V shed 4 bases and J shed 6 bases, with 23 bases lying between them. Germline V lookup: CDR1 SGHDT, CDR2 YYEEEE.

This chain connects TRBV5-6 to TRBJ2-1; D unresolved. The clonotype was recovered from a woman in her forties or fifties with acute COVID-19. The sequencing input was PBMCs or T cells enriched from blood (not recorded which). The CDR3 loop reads CASSTSSSTYHFNEQFF. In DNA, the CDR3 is TGTGCCAGCAGCACCAGTAGCAGTACTTACCACTTCAATGAGCAGTTCTTC.